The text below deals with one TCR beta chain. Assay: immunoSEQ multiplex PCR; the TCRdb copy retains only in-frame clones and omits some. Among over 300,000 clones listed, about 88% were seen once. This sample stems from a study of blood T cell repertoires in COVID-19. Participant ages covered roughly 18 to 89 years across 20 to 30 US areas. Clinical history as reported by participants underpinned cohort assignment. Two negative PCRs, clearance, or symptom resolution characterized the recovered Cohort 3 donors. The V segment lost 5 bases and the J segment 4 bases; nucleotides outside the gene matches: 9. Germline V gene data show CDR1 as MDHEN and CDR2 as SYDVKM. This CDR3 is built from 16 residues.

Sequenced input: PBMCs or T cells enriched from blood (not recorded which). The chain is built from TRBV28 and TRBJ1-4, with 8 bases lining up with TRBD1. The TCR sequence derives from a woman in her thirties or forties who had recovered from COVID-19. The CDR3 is CASSITGGNLNEKLFF. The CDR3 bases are TGTGCCAGCAGTATAACAGGGGGTAATCTTAATGAAAAACTGTTTTTT.